The present T cell receptor beta chain was sequenced within a study of PD-1 blockade in classical Hodgkin lymphoma. The time point denotes: cycle 4 day 1 (C4D1), after five to seven weeks of nivolumab. All patients relapsed after autologous stem cell transplantation, and brentuximab vedotin exposure varied. The CDR3 runs 16 residues. CDR1 and CDR2 from the germline V gene are MDHEN and SYDVKM. The V end was cut by 6 bases, the J end by 3 bases, with 18 bases between. Produced via immunoSEQ multiplex PCR; TCRdb's table is partial and in-frame only. Here the sample spans 90,000 to 100,000 clones, around 80% being singletons.

Sequences were derived from peripheral blood mononuclear cells (PBMCs), sampled before the fourth cycle of nivolumab. The rearrangement uses TRBV28 and TRBJ2-1, with D perhaps being TRBD1 or TRBD2 (7 bases each). This receptor was taken from a human donor with classical Hodgkin lymphoma. CDR3 DNA sequence: TGTGCCAGCAGCCGGCAGGGGGGGTCCCTCTACAATGAGCAGTTCTTC. This codes for CASSRQGGSLYNEQFF.